Sequencing of this T cell receptor beta chain was carried out in a study of CD8 T cells in Susac syndrome. The authors reverse transcribed roughly 0.5 to 1 ug RNA with random hexamers. The authors amplified TCR beta CDR3 across 54 Vbeta and 13 Jbeta using immunoSEQ multiplex PCR. MiXCR was run by TCRdb on the immunoSEQ multiplex PCR reads, yielding one entry per CDR3 protein. In the table there are 170,000 or so distinct CDR3 sequences, approximately 95% of which are singletons. The CDR3 is 11 amino acids. Germline CDR1 is SNHLY and CDR2 is FYNNEI. Trimming stripped 8 bases from V and 8 bases from J, with 12 bases between. TCR beta sequences were obtained from blood CD8+ and CD4+ T cells. Both CD4+ and CD8+ T cells were negatively isolated, and TEMRA cells underwent FACS enrichment. Concerning this clonotype itself: Its antigen is unknown.

Notes on the study in general: TCR sequencing and HLA analysis covered a relatively small number of individuals.

Sequenced: CD8+ T cells from PBMCs. The chain employs TRBV2 and TRBJ1-1; the D gene is possibly TRBD1 (5 bases). The TCR sequence derives from a human donor with multiple sclerosis. The CDR3 nucleotides read TGTGCCAGCTCGTGGGGGGAGGAAGCTTTCTTT. Encoded protein: CASSWGEEAFF.